This section outlines one TCR beta chain sequence together with its context. What it recognizes is unknown. These data come from a study of T cell responses to AZD1222 COVID-19 vaccine. Regarding the study as a whole: At baseline, just a handful of AZD1222 recipients tested seropositive. White British ancestry dominated among donors, who included more females, and clonal diversity was possibly underestimated.

Some clones are missing from TCRdb's copy, which holds only in-frame ones; the method was immunoSEQ multiplex PCR. The table includes more than 100,000 clones, 87% detected once. The germline V and J ends were trimmed by 0 bases and 3 bases, with 17 bases remaining between them. There are 17 residues in the CDR3. Germline CDR1 reads MGHRA; CDR2 reads YSYEKL. The rearrangement links TRBV4-1 to TRBJ1-2, with a possible D match to TRBD1 (5 bases). This sample comprised peripheral blood, obtained 28 days after the second AZD1222 dose. The TCR was taken from an adult who received the AZD1222 COVID-19 vaccine. The DNA of the CDR3 is TGCGCCAGCAGCCAAGATCGGGGCCGCTCAGTTGACTATGGCTACACCTTC. Translation: CASSQDRGRSVDYGYTF.